This is a list of T cell receptor beta chains from one sample in a study of shared clonotypes between healthy human individuals. Only in-frame clones appear in the TCRdb table, and some are missing; sequencing was by immunoSEQ multiplex PCR. The sample lists more than 2,000,000 clones, over 85% occurring once. Sequences were obtained from naive CD4+ T cells sorted from blood. The receptor set was obtained from a young man in good health. CDR3s include the opening cysteine and the closing phenylalanine or tryptophan. The order of the fields is clone size, J gene, V gene, CDR3 protein. Expanded clones get a size class; other rows say once, few or many, or leave the size out.

clone size: .; J gene: TRBJ2-3; V gene: TRBV4-3; CDR3 protein: CASSHGLAGRLTDTQYF
clone size: .; J gene: TRBJ2-7; V gene: TRBV7-9; CDR3 protein: CASSKIQGPYEQYF
clone size: .; J gene: TRBJ1-1; V gene: TRBV30; CDR3 protein: CAWRVGGGPNTEAFF
clone size: .; J gene: TRBJ2-3; V gene: TRBV6-6; CDR3 protein: CASSSVGEADTQYF
clone size: .; J gene: TRBJ2-1; V gene: TRBV18; CDR3 protein: CASSSGTGVTEQFF
clone size: .; J gene: TRBJ1-2; V gene: TRBV7-9; CDR3 protein: CASRDRTYTYGYTF
clone size: .; J gene: TRBJ1-1; V gene: TRBV30; CDR3 protein: CAWSVPRTGNTEAFF
clone size: once; J gene: TRBJ2-5; V gene: TRBV25-1; CDR3 protein: CASSESELVIQETQYF
clone size: .; J gene: TRBJ2-3; V gene: TRBV27; CDR3 protein: CASRLGLAGDTQYF
clone size: once; J gene: TRBJ1-4; V gene: TRBV4-1; CDR3 protein: CASSRQGADEKLFF
clone size: .; J gene: TRBJ1-4; V gene: TRBV25-1; CDR3 protein: CASSEYLLRNEKLFF
clone size: .; J gene: TRBJ2-5; V gene: TRBV5-1; CDR3 protein: CASKSGGPGETQYF
clone size: .; J gene: TRBJ1-1; V gene: TRBV27; CDR3 protein: CASARTENTEAFF
clone size: .; J gene: TRBJ2-2; V gene: TRBV7-6; CDR3 protein: CASSTTSMGTGELFF
clone size: .; J gene: TRBJ2-1; V gene: TRBV10-3; CDR3 protein: CAISESAKGGEQFF
clone size: .; J gene: TRBJ2-5; V gene: TRBV11-2; CDR3 protein: CASSLGASGEETQYF
clone size: .; J gene: TRBJ2-3; V gene: TRBV5-4; CDR3 protein: CASRPGGASTDTQYF
clone size: .; J gene: TRBJ2-7; V gene: TRBV19; CDR3 protein: CASRGKRGSYEQYF
clone size: .; J gene: TRBJ1-6; V gene: TRBV28; CDR3 protein: CASSSPGLGNSPLHF
clone size: .; J gene: TRBJ1-6; V gene: TRBV7-2; CDR3 protein: CASSLRQELNSPLHF
clone size: .; J gene: TRBJ1-2; V gene: TRBV9; CDR3 protein: CASSAQAGLNYGYTF
clone size: .; J gene: TRBJ1-4; V gene: TRBV19; CDR3 protein: CASSAGDATNEKLFF
clone size: .; J gene: TRBJ2-3; V gene: TRBV19; CDR3 protein: CASSRSSVTDTQYF
clone size: once; J gene: TRBJ2-6; V gene: TRBV27; CDR3 protein: CASSSGTSGANVLTF
clone size: .; J gene: TRBJ1-1; V gene: TRBV6-5; CDR3 protein: CASSYWGSQYTEAFF
clone size: .; J gene: TRBJ2-7; V gene: TRBV7-3; CDR3 protein: CASSLTGGSREQYF
clone size: .; J gene: TRBJ1-2; V gene: TRBV7-9; CDR3 protein: CASSVGTGRGYTF
clone size: .; J gene: TRBJ1-2; V gene: TRBV19; CDR3 protein: CASRNTGGDGYTF
clone size: .; J gene: TRBJ2-7; V gene: TRBV6-5; CDR3 protein: CASSYSPTGGNYEQYF
clone size: .; J gene: TRBJ2-7; V gene: TRBV20-1; CDR3 protein: CSARGAYEQYF
clone size: .; J gene: TRBJ2-7; V gene: TRBV5-3; CDR3 protein: CARAGGGETSYEQYF
clone size: .; J gene: TRBJ2-3; V gene: TRBV6-6; CDR3 protein: CASSFGTDTDTQYF
clone size: .; J gene: TRBJ2-5; V gene: TRBV9; CDR3 protein: CASSVALQGVETQYF
clone size: .; J gene: TRBJ2-1; V gene: TRBV10-3; CDR3 protein: CAISELGNEQFF
clone size: .; J gene: TRBJ2-1; V gene: TRBV7-9; CDR3 protein: CASSLQRTPYNEQFF
clone size: .; J gene: TRBJ2-1; V gene: TRBV5-1; CDR3 protein: CASSGLAGDGKNEQFF
clone size: .; J gene: TRBJ2-7; V gene: TRBV4-1; CDR3 protein: CASSPFYEQYF
clone size: .; J gene: TRBJ1-1; V gene: TRBV28; CDR3 protein: CASRGQGFLNTEAFF
clone size: once; J gene: TRBJ1-1; V gene: TRBV7-3; CDR3 protein: CASSETGDITEAFF
clone size: .; J gene: TRBJ2-1; V gene: TRBV6-6; CDR3 protein: CASRPGGGDEQFF
clone size: .; J gene: TRBJ1-2; V gene: TRBV27; CDR3 protein: CASSLQGQGYTF
clone size: .; J gene: TRBJ2-3; V gene: TRBV2; CDR3 protein: CASQLAGGSDTQYF
clone size: .; J gene: TRBJ2-5; V gene: TRBV13; CDR3 protein: CASSSPSGEQYF
clone size: .; J gene: TRBJ2-2; V gene: TRBV18; CDR3 protein: CASSPPSGGAAGELFF
clone size: .; J gene: TRBJ2-7; V gene: TRBV14; CDR3 protein: CASSQDSWTASYEQYF
clone size: .; J gene: TRBJ1-5; V gene: TRBV28; CDR3 protein: CATGQDRRNQPQHF
clone size: .; J gene: TRBJ1-1; V gene: TRBV2; CDR3 protein: CASRIQGIGTEAFF
clone size: .; J gene: TRBJ2-7; V gene: TRBV5-4; CDR3 protein: CASSPRTDAYEQYF
clone size: .; J gene: TRBJ2-3; V gene: TRBV18; CDR3 protein: CASSPQGLAGGSDTQYF
clone size: .; J gene: TRBJ2-3; V gene: TRBV18; CDR3 protein: CASSPRLLAGADTQYF